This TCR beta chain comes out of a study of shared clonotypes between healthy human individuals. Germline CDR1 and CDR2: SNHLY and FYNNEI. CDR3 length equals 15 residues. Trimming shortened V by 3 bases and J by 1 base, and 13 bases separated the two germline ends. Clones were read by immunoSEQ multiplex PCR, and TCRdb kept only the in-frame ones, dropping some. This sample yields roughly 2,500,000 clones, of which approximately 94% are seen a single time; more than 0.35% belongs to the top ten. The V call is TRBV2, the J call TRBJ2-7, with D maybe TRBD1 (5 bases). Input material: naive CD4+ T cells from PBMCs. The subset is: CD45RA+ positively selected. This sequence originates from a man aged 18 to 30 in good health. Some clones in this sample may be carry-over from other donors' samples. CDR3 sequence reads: CASSDLVDRSYEQYF. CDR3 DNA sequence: TGTGCCAGCAGTGATCTCGTCGACAGATCCTACGAGCAGTACTTC.